The clone carrying this T cell receptor (beta chain) was recorded a few times. Via MiXCR, TCRdb re-called the PCR reads, giving one row per CDR3 protein. Among hundreds of thousands of distinct CDR3 sequences, 20% to 25% were seen once, and the ten largest hold approximately 0.84%. The data stem from a study of molecular identifiers for immune sequencing clone quantification. V trimming: 6 bases; J trimming: 6 bases; junction bases outside the gene matches: 10. The CDR3 has 14 amino acids. This TCR derives from a human donor in good health. Some libraries in this study had Jurkat cell RNA spiked in. Input material: naive CD8+ T cells from blood, with Jurkat cell RNA spiked in. The subset is: FACS-sorted CD8+CD4-CCR7+CD45RA+ naive T cells. The chain has TRBV12-3 or TRBV12-4 and TRBJ1-2; 7 bases map to TRBD1. Here the CDR3 reads CASSPTGEEDGYTF. CDR3 DNA sequence: TGTGCCAGCAGCCCTACAGGGGAGGAGGATGGCTACACCTTC.